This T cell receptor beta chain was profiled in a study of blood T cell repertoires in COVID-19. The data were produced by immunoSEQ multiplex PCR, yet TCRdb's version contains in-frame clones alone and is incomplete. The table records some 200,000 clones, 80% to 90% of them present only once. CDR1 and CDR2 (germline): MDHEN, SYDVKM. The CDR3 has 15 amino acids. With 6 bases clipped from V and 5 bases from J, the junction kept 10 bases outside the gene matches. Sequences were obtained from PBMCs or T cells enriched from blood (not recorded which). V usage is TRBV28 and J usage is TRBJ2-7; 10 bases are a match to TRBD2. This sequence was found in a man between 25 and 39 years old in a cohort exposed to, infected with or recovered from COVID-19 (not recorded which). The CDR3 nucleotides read TGTGCCAGCAGCCCGAGCGGGAGGGCCGGAGACGAGCAGTACTTC. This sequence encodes CASSPSGRAGDEQYF.